Listed below are T cell receptor beta chains from one sample, sequenced in a study of CD8 T cells in Susac syndrome. TCRdb reprocessed the immunoSEQ multiplex PCR reads via MiXCR and lists one record per CDR3 protein. The data show about 130,000 distinct CDR3 sequences, with about 93% seen just once and 0.2% to 0.25% held by the top ten. Sample: CD8+ T cells from PBMCs. The receptors stem from a human donor with multiple sclerosis. Each CDR3 is given without its conserved first and last residue. The D gene is left open where the match is weak.

TRBJ2-1	TRBV20-1	NA	SARDQPSYNEQF
TRBJ1-5	TRBV3-1	TRBD1	ASSQADRADQPQH
TRBJ2-5	TRBV7-9	TRBD1	ASSPRQGRETQY
TRBJ1-5	TRBV28	NA	ASIPQGITDQPQH
TRBJ2-7	TRBV29-1	NA	SVGDHEQY
TRBJ1-1	TRBV6-5	NA	ASSYSGGTEAF
TRBJ2-5	TRBV6-2/TRBV6-3	NA	ASTPGGGETQY
TRBJ2-7	TRBV7-2	NA	ASSLDPGVIAYEQY
TRBJ2-3	TRBV25-1	NA	ASSEPGLRFSTDTQY
TRBJ2-7	TRBV5-1	TRBD2	ASSPGTSRNEQY
TRBJ2-7	TRBV30	TRBD1	AWSVGTGGDEQY
TRBJ2-5	TRBV12-3/TRBV12-4	TRBD2	ASSPGLAGSTTQY
TRBJ2-1	TRBV5-6	NA	ASSFRAGAYNEQF
TRBJ2-2	TRBV2	NA	ASSGVNTGELF
TRBJ1-1	TRBV9	NA	ASSLEHTNTEAF
TRBJ1-5	TRBV7-9	NA	ASSSTGFGPQH
TRBJ2-7	TRBV5-4	NA	ASSLNPGASYEQY
TRBJ2-1	TRBV15	NA	ATSWGGQIEQF
TRBJ2-7	TRBV7-9	NA	ASSLLGRDDQY
TRBJ2-7	TRBV5-4	NA	ASSFNRDYEQY
TRBJ1-2	TRBV6-1	NA	ASTEGWGYDYT
TRBJ2-7	TRBV29-1	NA	SVEEMGQTYEQY
TRBJ2-3	TRBV19	NA	ASSGVTDTQY
TRBJ2-3	TRBV7-9	NA	ASSLALTDTQY
TRBJ2-2	TRBV4-1	NA	ASSQGLGELF
TRBJ2-1	TRBV4-1	TRBD2	ASSQDRVASGKYNEQF
TRBJ2-4	TRBV9	TRBD1	ASSSSGGDIKNIQY
TRBJ2-3	TRBV7-9	NA	ASSLLGARTTDTQY
TRBJ1-1	TRBV25-1	NA	ASSEAVGSFFAEAF
TRBJ2-5	TRBV6-5	NA	ASSSPVSSGETQY
TRBJ1-1	TRBV25-1	NA	ASSEGDVGAREAF
TRBJ1-2	TRBV3-1	NA	ASSQAYENSRYGYT
TRBJ2-3	TRBV10-1	TRBD2	ASSEPPSGLGTDTQY
TRBJ1-5	TRBV7-4	TRBD1	ASTSLQGQANQPQH
TRBJ1-4	TRBV3-1	NA	ASSQGGYNEKLF
TRBJ2-5	TRBV5-1	TRBD2	ASGLAGGAQETQY
TRBJ2-7	TRBV7-9	NA	ASSLAVGRIYEQY
TRBJ1-2	TRBV10-3	NA	AISESRNAPNNGYT